The 19 T cell receptor beta chains below all came from one sample that was sequenced in a study of T cell responses to AZD1222 COVID-19 vaccine. Measured with immunoSEQ multiplex PCR; TCRdb has only the in-frame clones, and not every one. The table lists roughly 93,000 clones, around 92% of them singletons. The specimen was peripheral blood, collected on day 0 of MenACWY control vaccination. Receptor source: an adult in good health.

The chain combines TRBV5-5 with TRBJ1-4; D gene ambiguous. V was pared by 6 bases and J by 0 bases, with 15 bases between. This CDR3 is built from 16 residues. CDR1 SGHKS and CDR2 YYEKEE come from the germline V gene (reference sequence). The CDR3 loop is CASTKQLAATNEKLFF. Written as DNA, the CDR3 is TGTGCCAGCACCAAACAGCTAGCTGCAACTAATGAAAAACTGTTTTTT.

The rearrangement links TRBV9 to TRBJ2-5; 8 nucleotides match TRBD1. The CDR3 consists of 14 residues. CDR1 is SGDLS, CDR2 YYNGEE, per germline. V shed 4 bases, J shed 5 bases, and the junction held 7 bases outside the gene matches. The CDR3 protein is CASSTTGAGETQYF. CDR3 nucleotides: TGTGCCAGCAGCACGACAGGGGCTGGGGAGACCCAGTACTTC.

This rearrangement joins TRBV28 to TRBJ1-5; D perhaps matches TRBD1 (6 bases). The CDR3 runs to 15 residues. Germline values: CDR1 MDHEN, CDR2 SYDVKM. V lost 7 bases to trimming and J lost 7 bases, with 20 bases between them. DNA of the CDR3: TGTGCCAGCATCAACACATGGGGGCGAGGGCAGCCCCAGCATTTT. Protein product: CASINTWGRGQPQHF. The whole variable domain, filled in from reference TRBV28 and TRBJ1-5, reads DVKVTQSSRYLVKRTGEKVFLECVQDMDHENMFWYRQDPGLGLRLIYFSYDVKMKEKGDIPEGYSVSREKKERFSLILESASTNQTSMYLCASINTWGRGQPQHFGDGTRLSIL.

This clone is a singleton in its sample. The chain joins TRBV6-2 or TRBV6-3 to TRBJ2-2; D gene ambiguous. Per germline, CDR1 MNHEY and CDR2 SVGEGT. CDR3 size: 14 residues. Trimming shortened V by 3 bases and J by 1 base, and 6 bases separated the two germline ends. The CDR3 DNA reads as TGTGCCAGCAGTTATGCGTGGAACACCGGGGAGCTGTTTTTT. Its translation is CASSYAWNTGELFF.

The rearrangement links TRBV18 to TRBJ2-3; 7 nucleotides line up with TRBD2. CDR3 size: 15 residues. CDR1 is KGHSH and CDR2 is LQKENI in the germline V gene. V was clipped by 3 bases and J by 5 bases; unmatched bases: 8. As DNA, the CDR3 is TGTGCCAGCTCACCGGGGACCCCGGGGGGAGATACGCAGTATTTT. Its translation: CASSPGTPGGDTQYF.

The sample holds a few counts of this clone. The V call is TRBV7-2, the J call TRBJ2-7; no clear D. Germline CDR1 SGHTA, CDR2 FQGNSA. CDR3 length equals 13 residues. The V end was cut by 1 base, the J end by 7 bases, with 11 bases between. Here the CDR3 DNA reads TGTGCCAGCAGCTTAGGGCCCCTAGGGGAGCAGTACTTC. Protein sequence: CASSLGPLGEQYF. The full variable domain, with the rest looked up from reference TRBV7-2 and TRBJ2-7, is GAGVSQSPSNKVTEKGKDVELRCDPISGHTALYWYRQSLGQGLEFLIYFQGNSAPDKSGLPSDRFSAERTGGSVSTLTIQRTQQEDSAVYLCASSLGPLGEQYFGPGTRLTVT.

The rearrangement uses TRBV6-1 and TRBJ2-6, with a weak D call TRBD2 (6 bases). Germline V gene data show CDR1 as MNHNS and CDR2 as SASEGT. CDR3 length: 15 residues. V lost 3 bases and J lost 0, with 6 bases in between. CDR3 bases: TGTGCCAGCAGTGAGGGGGGCTCTGGGGCCAACGTCCTGACTTTC. This codes for CASSEGGSGANVLTF.

The CDR3 is CASSFSGETTDTQYF. The DNA for the CDR3 is TGTGCCAGCAGCTTCAGCGGGGAGACAACAGATACGCAGTATTTT. V usage is TRBV7-6 and J usage is TRBJ2-3; TRBD2 matches at 7 bases. Trimming took 3 bases from V and 3 from J; bases not matched to a gene: 6. In germline, CDR1 is SGHVS, CDR2 FNYEAQ. This CDR3 is 15 amino acids long.

The rearrangement links TRBV20-1 to TRBJ1-3; D is perhaps TRBD1 (6 bases). Between the trimmed V and J ends, which lost 3 bases and 6 bases, there was a span of 24 bases. The CDR3 contains 17 residues. Germline lookup yields CDR1 DFQATT and CDR2 SNEGSKA (reference sequence). CDR3 nucleotide sequence: TGCAGTGCTAGTAGGCGAGCGGCGGCAGGGGAGGCAAACACCATATATTTT. Amino acid sequence: CSASRRAAAGEANTIYF.

Comment on this clone: The junction departs from the called germline gene at one end, perhaps through a read error. The chain couples TRBV5-6 to TRBJ2-2, with TRBD2 matching over 9 bases. Germline V gene lookup returns CDR1 SGHDT and CDR2 YYEEEE. The CDR3 length is 16 residues. The CDR3 protein is CARSLAGGGAAGELFF. The CDR3 nucleotides read TGTGCCCGCAGCTTGGCCGGCGGGGGGGCGGCCGGGGAGCTGTTTTTT.

The chain combines TRBV5-1 with TRBJ2-3; no firm D call. CDR1 and CDR2 (germline): SGHRS, YFSETQ. The germline V and J ends were trimmed by 2 bases and 2 bases, with 6 bases remaining between them. There are 13 residues in the CDR3. The CDR3, as DNA: TGCGCCAGCAGCTTTCACCCCACAGATACGCAGTATTTT. It translates to CASSFHPTDTQYF.

This chain links TRBV7-2 with TRBJ2-2, with D unresolved. V dropped 3 bases and J dropped 3 bases, with 8 bases sitting between them. Germline V gene lookup returns CDR1 SGHTA and CDR2 FQGNSA. The CDR3 has 14 residues. The CDR3 loop reads CASSFTYDTGELFF. The CDR3 DNA reads TGTGCCAGCAGCTTTACCTATGACACCGGGGAGCTGTTTTTT.

CDR3 sequence reads: CASSRLAGGNTGELFF. The DNA for the CDR3 is TGTGCCAGCAGCAGACTAGCGGGGGGAAACACCGGGGAGCTGTTTTTT. This rearrangement joins TRBV11-3 to TRBJ2-2; the match to TRBD2 covers 13 bases. Germline V gives CDR1 SGHNT, CDR2 YENEEA. Unmatched junction bases numbered 2, after V lost 5 bases and J lost 2 bases. The CDR3 totals 16 residues.

The chain joins TRBV5-5 to TRBJ1-4; no reliable D call. The length of the CDR3 is 14 residues. The germline gives CDR1 SGHKS, CDR2 YYEKEE (reference sequence). Trimming stripped 4 bases from V and 5 bases from J, with 12 bases between. Here the CDR3 DNA reads TGTGCCAGCAGCCCATGGACTTCAAATGAAAAACTGTTTTTT. This encodes CASSPWTSNEKLFF.

The V and J genes are TRBV5-4 and TRBJ1-2; tentative D call: TRBD1 (5 bases). This CDR3 has 13 residues. V was cut by 3 bases and J by 6 bases, with 12 bases left in between. Germline assignment: CDR1 SGHNT and CDR2 YYREEE (reference sequence). CDR3 sequence: CASSSQGGNGYTF. CDR3 coding DNA: TGTGCCAGCAGCTCTCAGGGTGGTAATGGCTACACCTTC.

This rearrangement joins TRBV4-2 to TRBJ1-2; D is perhaps TRBD1 (6 bases). CDR1 is LGHNA, CDR2 YNFKEQ, per germline. The CDR3 sequence is 16 residues long. Deletions cut 0 bases from V and 6 bases from J, with 17 bases between. CDR3 in amino acids: CASSQDGGGGRHGYTF. The CDR3 nucleotides read TGTGCCAGCAGCCAAGATGGGGGCGGAGGGAGGCATGGCTACACCTTC.

In this sample, this clone turned up once. The V gene is TRBV3-1 (or the pseudogene TRBV3-2), the J gene TRBJ2-5; no clear D. Germline CDR1 reads LGHDT; CDR2 reads YNNKEL (reference sequence). V gave up 1 base and J gave up 9 bases, with 12 bases separating them. The CDR3 covers 13 residues. CDR3: CASSQGLLGSQYF. CDR3 DNA sequence: TGTGCCAGCAGCCAAGGACTGCTTGGGTCCCAGTACTTC.

The chain employs TRBV15 and TRBJ1-3; D remains unclear. Germline CDR1 reads LNHNV; CDR2 reads YYDKDF (reference sequence). With 0 bases removed from V and 4 bases from J, the gap between germline ends came to 7 bases. The CDR3 loop spans 14 amino acids. CDR3 protein: CATSRDRVGNTIYF. CDR3 nucleotide sequence: TGTGCCACCAGCAGAGATCGGGTGGGAAACACCATATATTTT.

The chain is built from TRBV29-1 and TRBJ2-3; 11 positions match TRBD1. J gave up 3 bases and V 6 bases, and 2 bases lay outside the gene matches. Germline values: CDR1 SQVTM, CDR2 ANQGSEA. The CDR3 has 13 residues. CDR3: CSVGTGGTDTQYF. For the CDR3, the DNA is TGCAGCGTCGGGACAGGGGGAACAGATACGCAGTATTTT.